This T cell receptor (beta chain) was identified in a study of tumor-infiltrating lymphocytes in primary liver carcinoma. The researchers obtained blood RNA from unsorted whole blood and also extracted germline DNA. Reverse transcription of about 0.5 ug total RNA with a constant-region primer produced TCR beta cDNA. Employing slightly modified ARM-PCR, three nested multiplex PCR rounds were run, and these gave rise to the TCR beta libraries. In TCRdb, the multiplex PCR reads were re-called with MiXCR into one record per CDR3 protein. Here the sample spans approximately 310,000 distinct CDR3 sequences, roughly two thirds being singletons. The receptor's source is a man in his forties or fifties with primary liver carcinoma and hepatitis B virus infection. The sequenced sample was peripheral blood.

CDR3 coding DNA: TGTGCCAGCAGCAAACGTTCCGGCGCCTGGTTGGGAGAGACCCAGTACTTC. Translated, it gives CASSKRSGAWLGETQYF. The chain links TRBV21-1 to TRBJ2-5; TRBD1 reflects the table's D call only, with no check against the DNA. TRBV21-1 is listed as a pseudogene. CDR3 length equals 17 residues.